This T cell receptor (beta chain) was obtained from a study of cytomegalovirus exposure and HLA in healthy donors. Details on this clone: Its target is not known.

This CDR3 region has 15 residues. The V end lost 4 bases, the J end lost 9 bases, and 17 bases lay between the germline ends. Germline values: CDR1 SGHKS, CDR2 YYEKEE (reference sequence). The PCR ran on 60 Vbeta and 13 Jbeta primers. Sequenced by immunoSEQ multiplex PCR; TCRdb stores in-frame clones only, minus some. The sample's table shows roughly 75,000 clones. General study findings and limits: Most TCR sequences proved rare, with some public TCRs found in many donors. At a 0.05 false discovery rate, a later analysis found around 17,000 TCR beta sequences to be associated with HLA alleles.

J is TRBJ1-6 and V is TRBV5-5; D remains unclear. Sequenced: PBMCs. The source of this sequence is a boy aged 5-17 years in good health and CMV-seronegative. The CDR3 sequence: CASSLIAGTVSPLHF. CDR3 in DNA: TGTGCCAGCAGCCTAATCGCCGGAACAGTTTCACCCCTCCACTTT. The variable domain in full, completed from reference TRBV5-5 and TRBJ1-6, reads DAGVTQSPTHLIKTRGQQVTLRCSPISGHKSVSWYQQVLGQGPQFIFQYYEKEERGRGNFPDRFSARQFPNYSSELNVNALLLGDSALYLCASSLIAGTVSPLHFGNGTRLTVT.